This T cell receptor (beta chain) was identified during a study of T-cell reconstitution after alpha-beta-depleted transplantation in children. Unique molecular identifiers tagged the TCRbeta library. TCRdb re-derived calls from the PCR reads in MiXCR, one entry per CDR3 protein. The sample consists of under 450,000 distinct CDR3 sequences, about an eighth of them appearing once. This clonotype was counted a few times. CDR1 is SGHTA and CDR2 is FQGNSA in the germline V gene. The CDR3 is made up of 14 amino acids. Trimming pared 3 bases from V and 9 bases from J, leaving 15 bases between. The TCR comes from a human donor who donated a stem cell graft to a child with Fanconi anemia. The material was PBMCs, obtained from the stem cell graft. This chain connects TRBV7-2 to TRBJ2-1; D perhaps matches TRBD2 (7 bases). In nucleotides, the CDR3 is TGTGCCAGCAGCTTTAAGGGGGGGGCGTTTGAGCAGTTCTTC. It encodes CASSFKGGAFEQFF.